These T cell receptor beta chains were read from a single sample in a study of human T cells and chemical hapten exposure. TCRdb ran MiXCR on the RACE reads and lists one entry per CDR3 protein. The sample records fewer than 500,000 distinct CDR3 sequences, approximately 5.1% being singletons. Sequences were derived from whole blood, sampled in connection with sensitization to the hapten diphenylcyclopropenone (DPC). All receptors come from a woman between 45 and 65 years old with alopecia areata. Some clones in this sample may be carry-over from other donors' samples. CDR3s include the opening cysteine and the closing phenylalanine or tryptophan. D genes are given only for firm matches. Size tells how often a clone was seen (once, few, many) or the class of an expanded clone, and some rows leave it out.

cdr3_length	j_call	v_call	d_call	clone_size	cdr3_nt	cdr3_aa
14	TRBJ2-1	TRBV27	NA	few	TGTGCCAGCAGGGAACGGGGGTCCTACAATGAGCAGTTCTTC	CASRERGSYNEQFF
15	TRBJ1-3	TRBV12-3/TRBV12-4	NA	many	TGTGCCAGCAGTCGGACGGCAATCGGTGGAAACACCATATATTTT	CASSRTAIGGNTIYF
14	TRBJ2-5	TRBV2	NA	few	TGTGCCAGCAGTGGAGGGCAGCACCAAGAGACCCAGTACTTC	CASSGGQHQETQYF
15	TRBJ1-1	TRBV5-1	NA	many	TGCGCCAGCAGCTTGTTGGTGGTGGGAGGGACTGAAGCTTTCTTT	CASSLLVVGGTEAFF
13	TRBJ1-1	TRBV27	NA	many	TGTGCCAGCAGTTACACAGCGGGCACTGAAGCTTTCTTT	CASSYTAGTEAFF
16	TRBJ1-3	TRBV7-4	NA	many	TGTGCCAGCAGCTTAGCGCTTACAGAAAGAGGAAACACCATATATTTT	CASSLALTERGNTIYF
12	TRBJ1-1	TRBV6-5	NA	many	TGTGCCAGCAGTTACTCCAAGACTGAAGCTTTCTTT	CASSYSKTEAFF
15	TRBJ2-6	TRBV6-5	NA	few	TGTGCCAGCAGTGCTTACAGGACTGGGGCCAACGTCCTGACTTTC	CASSAYRTGANVLTF
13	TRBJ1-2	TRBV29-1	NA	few	TGCAGTGTGGCGGCGGTGGGGGCCTATGGCTACACCTTC	CSVAAVGAYGYTF
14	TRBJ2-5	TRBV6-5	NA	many	TGTGCCAGCAGTACCCATTCGGGGGAAGAGACCCAGTACTTC	CASSTHSGEETQYF
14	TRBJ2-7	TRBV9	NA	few	TGTGCCAGCAGCGTAGGGCCAGACTCCTCCGAGCAGTACTTC	CASSVGPDSSEQYF
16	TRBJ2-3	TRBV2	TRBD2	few	TGTGCCAGCAGTGTCCGGGACTACCCTAGCACAGATACGCAGTATTTT	CASSVRDYPSTDTQYF
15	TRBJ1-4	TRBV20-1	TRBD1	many	TGCAGTGCTAGAGATACAGGGGGCTTAGTAGAAAAACTGTTTTTT	CSARDTGGLVEKLFF
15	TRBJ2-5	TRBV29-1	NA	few	TGCAGCGGATGGGGGGCCGTGGGTTACCAAGAGACCCAGTACTTC	CSGWGAVGYQETQYF
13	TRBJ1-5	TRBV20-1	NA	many	TGCAGTGCCCCCGGTAGGAGCAATCAGCCCCAGCATTTT	CSAPGRSNQPQHF
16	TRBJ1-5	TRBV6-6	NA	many	TGTGCCAGCAGTTACTCGAGCAAGGGGGGCTCAGGGCCCCAGCATTTT	CASSYSSKGGSGPQHF
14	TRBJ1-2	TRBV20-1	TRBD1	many	TGCAGTGCCCCCTGGGACAGTTCGGCCTATGGCTACACCTTC	CSAPWDSSAYGYTF
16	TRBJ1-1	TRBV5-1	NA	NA	TGCGCCAGCAGCAACGCGGGACCCAGAACCAACACTGAAGCTTTCTTT	CASSNAGPRTNTEAFF
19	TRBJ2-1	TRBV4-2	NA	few	TGTGCCAGCAGCCATATCGTCTCCGGGACCGCATTTTCCTACAATGAGCAGTTCTTC	CASSHIVSGTAFSYNEQFF
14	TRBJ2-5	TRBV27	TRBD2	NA	TGTGCCAGCTCCCCGGCCGGGGGGGAAGAGACCCAGTACTTC	CASSPAGGEETQYF
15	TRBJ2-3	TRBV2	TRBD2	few	TGTGCCAGCAGTGGGGTCGTAACGGGAGGTGATACGCAGTATTTT	CASSGVVTGGDTQYF
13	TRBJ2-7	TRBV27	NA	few	TGTGCCAGCTCTGCCGGGGTCTGGGACGAGCAGTACTTC	CASSAGVWDEQYF
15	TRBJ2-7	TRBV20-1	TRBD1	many	TGCAGTGCTAGAGACTATGGGACAGGGTTTTTCGAGCAGTACTTC	CSARDYGTGFFEQYF
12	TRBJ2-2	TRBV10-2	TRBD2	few	TGCGCCAGCAGGGCGGGAGCCGAGGAGCTGTTTTTT	CASRAGAEELFF
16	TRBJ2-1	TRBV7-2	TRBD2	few	TGTGCCAGCAGCTTAAACTGGGGAGGGACGCCCAATGAGCAGTTCTTC	CASSLNWGGTPNEQFF
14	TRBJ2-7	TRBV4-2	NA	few	TGTGCCAGCAGCCAAGATCGGAGGACCTACGAGCAGTACTTC	CASSQDRRTYEQYF
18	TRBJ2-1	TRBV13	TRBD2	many	TGTGCCAGCAGCCCCATCGGGACTAGCGGGGGAGGGCACAATGAGCAGTTCTTC	CASSPIGTSGGGHNEQFF
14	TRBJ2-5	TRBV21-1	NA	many	TGTGCCAGCAACAGAGCGGGACCCGGGGAGACCCAGTACTTC	CASNRAGPGETQYF
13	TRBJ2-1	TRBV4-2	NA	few	TGTGCCAGCAGGACAGCCTCACAGGATGAGCAGTTCTTC	CASRTASQDEQFF
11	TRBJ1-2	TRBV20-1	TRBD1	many	TGCAGTGCTAGAGGACAGGGGGACGTCACCTTC	CSARGQGDVTF
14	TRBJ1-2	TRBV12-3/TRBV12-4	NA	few	TGTGCCAGCAGTTTTACCGTGGGGTCCTATGGCTACACCTTC	CASSFTVGSYGYTF
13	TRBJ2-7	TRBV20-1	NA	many	TGCAGTGCTAGAGGGGCCAGCTCCTACGAGCAGTACTTC	CSARGASSYEQYF
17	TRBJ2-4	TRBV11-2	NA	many	TGTGCCAGCAGCACCCACCGCGGGGGCTGGACCAAAAACATTCAGTACTTC	CASSTHRGGWTKNIQYF
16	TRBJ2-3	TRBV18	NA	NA	TGTGCCAGCTCACCACCGGGGCGGGGCAGCACAGATACGCAGTATTTT	CASSPPGRGSTDTQYF
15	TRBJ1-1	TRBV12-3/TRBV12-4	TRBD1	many	TGTGCCAGCAGTTTAAACCCAGGGGGCGGCACTGAAGCTTTCTTT	CASSLNPGGGTEAFF